The 28 T cell receptor beta chains below come from one sample, sequenced in a study of T cell repertoires in cytomegalovirus infection (dated by TCRdb to the late 2010s). The antigens these receptors bind are not known. Sequenced using an Illumina HiSeq 1500. The public reads were run again by TCRdb, first through fastp at Q25 and then through MiXCR, and only productive beta chains were kept. Rows are combined by CDR3 protein, so each entry shows the most common genes and DNA. This sample has roughly 570,000 distinct CDR3 sequences in its table, and under 45% of those were observed once. 48% of the sample is taken by the ten largest. Per the publication, the treatment or condition label means: in vitro stimulation with specific CMV peptide epitopes to enrich CMV-specific T cells. The sample consisted of cultured PBMCs, taken from culture after CMV antigen stimulation. The source is a human donor in good health (CMV status not recorded). Some clones in this sample may be carry-over from other donors' samples.

The rearrangement links TRBV12-5 to TRBJ2-7; no clear D. V was trimmed by 5 bases and J by 2 bases, leaving 13 bases between them. CDR1 and CDR2 from the germline V gene are LGHNT and FRNRAP. The CDR3 has 14 residues. CDR3 sequence reads: CASGTTGRPYEQYF. Here the CDR3 DNA reads TGTGCTAGTGGTACCACCGGGCGTCCCTACGAGCAGTACTTC.

This clonotype was recorded once. V and J are TRBV7-8 and TRBJ2-4; weak D call: TRBD1 (5 bases). Germline CDR1 and CDR2: SGHVS and FQNEAQ. CDR3 length: 14 amino acids. V gave up 5 bases and J gave up 8 bases, with 16 bases separating them. The CDR3 sequence: CASSTGIGSDIQYF. The CDR3 DNA reads as TGTGCCAGCAGCACAGGAATTGGGTCGGACATTCAGTACTTC.

The rearrangement joins TRBV20-1 to TRBJ2-1, with TRBD1 matching 9 bases. Unmatched junction bases numbered 9, after V lost 6 bases and J lost 3 bases. CDR3 length equals 15 residues. CDR1 and CDR2 from the germline V gene are DFQATT and SNEGSKA (reference sequence). This CDR3 reads CSAGWDRANYNEQFF. Here the CDR3 DNA reads TGCAGTGCCGGATGGGACAGGGCCAACTACAATGAGCAGTTCTTC.

This clonotype was seen many times. The genes are TRBV27 and TRBJ1-1, with no clear D. Trimming stripped 5 bases from V and 5 bases from J, with 12 bases between. Germline V gene sequence: CDR1 MNHEY, CDR2 SMNVEV (reference sequence). This CDR3 has 13 amino acids. CDR3: CASSASLGTEAFF. CDR3 bases: TGTGCCAGCAGTGCCTCGTTGGGGACTGAAGCTTTCTTT.

The chain links TRBV5-4 to TRBJ2-3; 7 bases agree with TRBD1. The junction had 8 bases not matched to a gene; V was cut back by 10 bases and J by 0 bases. This CDR3 comprises 14 residues. CDR1 is SGHNT and CDR2 is YYREEE in the germline V gene (reference sequence). The CDR3 sequence is CAVGPGQSTDTQYF. DNA of the CDR3: TGTGCCGTCGGACCGGGACAGAGCACAGATACGCAGTATTTT.

The chain recombines TRBV7-2 with TRBJ2-4; no clear D. Germline V gene sequence: CDR1 SGHTA, CDR2 FQGNSA. V gave up 5 bases and J gave up 0 bases, with 14 bases separating them. This CDR3 comprises 16 residues. The CDR3 bases are TGTGCCAGCAGCCCCCAGTCAGCCCTAGCCAAAAACATTCAGTACTTC. Translated: CASSPQSALAKNIQYF.

V usage is TRBV2 and J usage is TRBJ2-1, with TRBD2 as a possible D gene (6 bases). The CDR3 spans 16 residues. Trimming shortened V by 11 bases and J by 6 bases, and 26 bases separated the two germline ends. In germline, CDR1 is SNHLY, CDR2 FYNNEI. CDR3 DNA: TGTGCCGGTCTTCGGGGGAATGCGGGGCCAATCAATGAGCAGTTCTTC. Its protein product is CAGLRGNAGPINEQFF.

The chain recombines TRBV20-1 with TRBJ2-7; 8 bases fit TRBD1. Germline loops: CDR1 DFQATT, CDR2 SNEGSKA (reference sequence). V gave up 7 bases and J gave up 5 bases; unmatched junction bases: 7. This CDR3 spans 12 amino acids. DNA for the CDR3: TGCAGTGGACAGGGGTCCGGGGACGAGCAGTACTTC. Its translation: CSGQGSGDEQYF.

V and J are TRBV12-3 or TRBV12-4 and TRBJ1-2, with D unresolved. The CDR3 consists of 13 residues. V was cut by 7 bases and J by 0 bases, with 9 bases left in between. The DNA for the CDR3 is TGTGCCAGCATGGACGCCGCTAACTATGGCTACACCTTC. It codes for CASMDAANYGYTF.

The chain is built from TRBV7-8 and TRBJ2-1; 8 bases match TRBD2. The V segment lost 5 bases and the J segment 3 bases; nucleotides outside the gene matches: 18. CDR1 SGHVS and CDR2 FQNEAQ come from the germline V gene. The CDR3 contains 19 residues. CDR3 region: CASSPGLAPLAPDYNEQFF. CDR3 sequence (DNA): TGTGCCAGCAGCCCTGGACTAGCCCCACTCGCCCCGGACTACAATGAGCAGTTCTTC.

The J gene is TRBJ2-1, the V gene TRBV7-9; TRBD2 is a possible D gene (7 bases). In germline, CDR1 is SEHNR, CDR2 FQNEAQ (reference sequence). V lost 5 bases to trimming and J lost 7 bases, with 21 bases between them. The CDR3 covers 16 residues. The CDR3 bases are TGTGCCAGCAGCCCTGGGGGGGGCGGGAGTGGGAATGAGCAGTTCTTC. Amino acids: CASSPGGGGSGNEQFF.

V and J are TRBV29-1 and TRBJ2-1; TRBD2 is a possible D gene (5 bases). Germline CDR1 reads SQVTM; CDR2 reads ANQGSEA. V lost 5 bases and J 10 bases, leaving 18 bases between the germline ends. This CDR3 is 13 amino acids long. The CDR3 DNA sequence: TGCAGCGTTAAACCGGGATCTAGGAGGGAGCAGTTCTTC. Protein: CSVKPGSRREQFF.

This clonotype was detected only a few times. The V and J genes are TRBV11-1 and TRBJ1-1, with D hard to call. This CDR3 has 13 amino acids. Germline-derived CDR1 and CDR2 are SGHAT and FQDESV (reference sequence). The V end was cut by 10 bases, the J end by 5 bases, with 17 bases between. The CDR3 DNA reads TGTGCCACCGACCTCTGGGCCGGAACTGAAGCTTTCTTT. Its translation is CATDLWAGTEAFF.

The chain couples TRBV9 to TRBJ2-1; 8 bases fit TRBD2. The CDR3 has 15 amino acids. Germline assignment: CDR1 SGDLS and CDR2 YYNGEE. J was trimmed by 3 bases and V by 4 bases; bases with no gene match: 6. CDR3 sequence: CASSFLTSDYNEQFF. CDR3 nucleotide sequence: TGTGCCAGCAGCTTCTTGACTAGCGACTACAATGAGCAGTTCTTC.

The genes are TRBV14 and TRBJ2-4; D is unresolved. This CDR3 has 12 amino acids. The germline V and J ends were trimmed by 5 bases and 10 bases, with 12 bases remaining between them. Looked up from germline, CDR1 is SGHDN and CDR2 is FVKESK. The CDR3 bases are TGTGCCAGCAGCTACGCAGGAATGATTCAGTACTTC. The encoded protein is CASSYAGMIQYF.

In this sample, this clonotype turned up a few times. The chain uses TRBV7-2 and TRBJ2-7; D possibly corresponds to TRBD2 (6 bases). V lost 0 bases and J 0 bases, leaving 9 bases between the germline ends. Germline lookup yields CDR1 SGHTA and CDR2 FQGNSA. CDR3 length equals 15 residues. CDR3 region: CASSLAWTISYEQYF. In DNA, the CDR3 is TGTGCCAGCAGCTTAGCCTGGACTATCTCCTACGAGCAGTACTTC.

The CDR3 DNA sequence: TGTGCCAGCAGCACCGGGACAGCCACAAAAAAGCGGCTGTTTTTT. Translated, it gives CASSTGTATKKRLFF. V usage is TRBV7-4 and J usage is TRBJ1-4, with 7 bases lining up with TRBD1. Germline-derived CDR1 and CDR2 are SGHVT and SQSDAQ. Trimming took 5 bases from V and 14 from J; bases not matched to a gene: 17. The CDR3 extends over 15 amino acids.

This chain links TRBV2 with TRBJ2-7; 7 positions match TRBD1. The CDR3 is 18 amino acids. Looked up from germline, CDR1 is SNHLY and CDR2 is FYNNEI. Unmatched junction bases numbered 18, after V lost 0 bases and J lost 7 bases. The CDR3 sequence is CASSEAGLKWTGATEQYF. The CDR3 DNA reads as TGTGCCAGCAGTGAAGCAGGGCTGAAATGGACAGGAGCTACGGAGCAGTACTTC.

This clonotype showed up just a few times. CDR3 sequence (DNA): TGTGCCAGCAGTTTACGGTCAGGGGGTGGTCAGCCCCAGCATTTT. This translates into CASSLRSGGGQPQHF. This chain links TRBV12-3 or TRBV12-4 with TRBJ1-5; 7 bases fit TRBD1. The CDR3 length is 15 residues. With V trimmed by 2 bases and J by 6 bases, 7 bases remained unmatched.

This clonotype was counted a few times. The chain combines TRBV7-9 with TRBJ1-2; a possible D gene is TRBD1 (5 bases). CDR1 and CDR2 from the germline V gene are SEHNR and FQNEAQ (reference sequence). With 2 bases removed from V and 1 base from J, the gap between germline ends came to 8 bases. The CDR3 runs to 14 residues. The CDR3 reads CASSLLTVNYGYTF. As DNA, the CDR3 is TGTGCCAGCAGCTTACTGACAGTTAACTATGGCTACACCTTC.

The J gene is TRBJ2-3, the V gene TRBV7-2; no reliable D call. CDR1 is SGHTA and CDR2 is FQGNSA in the germline V gene. V was trimmed by 1 base and J by 2 bases, leaving 13 bases between them. CDR3 size: 16 residues. The CDR3 DNA follows: TGTGCCAGCAGCTTAGATCCCGGTCTGCTCACAGATACGCAGTATTTT. Residues: CASSLDPGLLTDTQYF.

The genes are TRBV6-5 and TRBJ1-2; TRBD1 agrees at 8 bases. Unmatched junction bases numbered 8, after V lost 5 bases and J lost 6 bases. This CDR3 is 14 amino acids long. The germline V gene encodes CDR1 MNHEY and CDR2 SVGAGI. The CDR3 protein is CASSPLDRVDGYTF. The DNA of the CDR3 is TGTGCCAGCAGTCCCCTGGACAGGGTGGATGGCTACACCTTC.

Only a few counts were recorded for this clonotype. The chain couples TRBV7-2 to TRBJ2-1, with D unclear. V lost 8 bases, J lost 1 base, and 9 bases lay in between. The germline V gene encodes CDR1 SGHTA and CDR2 FQGNSA. The CDR3 extends over 13 amino acids. Here the CDR3 DNA reads TGTGCCAGCGAGCTAACGTCCTACAATGAGCAGTTCTTC. It codes for CASELTSYNEQFF.

The chain couples TRBV7-4 to TRBJ1-3, with D uncertain. Germline V gene lookup returns CDR1 SGHVT and CDR2 SQSDAQ. With 1 base removed from V and 3 bases from J, the gap between germline ends came to 7 bases. The CDR3 loop spans 14 amino acids. The CDR3: CASSLDSLGNTIYF. Here the CDR3 DNA reads TGTGCCAGCAGCTTAGATTCTCTTGGAAACACCATATATTTT.

CDR3 region: CASSYSARGSGPMSSYNEQFF. The CDR3 coding sequence is TGTGCCAGCAGTTACTCAGCCCGCGGTTCAGGTCCTATGAGCTCCTACAATGAGCAGTTCTTC. The chain combines TRBV6-5 with TRBJ2-1; D is uncertain. Trimming removed 0 bases at V and 0 bases at J, with 24 bases between. CDR3 size: 21 residues. The germline gives CDR1 MNHEY, CDR2 SVGAGI.

The chain is built from TRBV28 and TRBJ2-1; 8 bases align to TRBD2. With 3 bases clipped from V and 7 bases from J, the junction kept 8 bases outside the gene matches. The germline gives CDR1 MDHEN, CDR2 SYDVKM. The length of the CDR3 is 15 residues. This CDR3 reads CASSFFAGGGNEQFF. CDR3 DNA sequence: TGTGCCAGCAGTTTCTTTGCGGGAGGTGGGAATGAGCAGTTCTTC.

The table lists this clonotype with a count of one. This sequence joins TRBV12-3 or TRBV12-4 and TRBJ2-2; 9 nucleotides agree with TRBD1. V lost 6 bases to trimming and J lost 2 bases; unmatched junction nucleotides: 7. The CDR3 runs 16 residues. The DNA for the CDR3 is TGTGCCAGCAGATTACCGGGACAGGGCAACACCGGGGAGCTGTTTTTT. It is translated as CASRLPGQGNTGELFF.

This chain joins TRBV6-2 or TRBV6-3 and TRBJ2-4; D might be TRBD1 or TRBD2, each matching 5 bases. The CDR3 runs to 14 residues. V lost 0 bases and J 5 bases, leaving 8 bases between the germline ends. From germline, CDR1 is MNHEY and CDR2 SVGEGT. The CDR3 reads CASSYSRGENIQYF. The CDR3 region has the DNA TGTGCCAGCAGTTACTCTCGAGGGGAAAACATTCAGTACTTC.